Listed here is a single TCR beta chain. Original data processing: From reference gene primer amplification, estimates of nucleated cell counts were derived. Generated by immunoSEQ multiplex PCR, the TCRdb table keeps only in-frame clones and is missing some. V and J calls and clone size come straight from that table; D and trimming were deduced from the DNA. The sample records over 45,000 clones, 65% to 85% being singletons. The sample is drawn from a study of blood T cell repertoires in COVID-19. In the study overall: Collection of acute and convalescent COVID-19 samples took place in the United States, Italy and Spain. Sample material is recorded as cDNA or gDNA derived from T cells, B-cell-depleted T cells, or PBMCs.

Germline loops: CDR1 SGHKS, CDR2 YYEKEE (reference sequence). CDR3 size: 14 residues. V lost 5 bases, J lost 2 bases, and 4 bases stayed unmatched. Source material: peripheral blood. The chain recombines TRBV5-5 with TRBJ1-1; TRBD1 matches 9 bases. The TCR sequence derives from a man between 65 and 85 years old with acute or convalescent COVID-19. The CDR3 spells CASSFTGGNTEAFF. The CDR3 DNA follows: TGTGCCAGCAGTTTTACAGGGGGCAACACTGAAGCTTTCTTT.